This T cell receptor beta chain was sequenced in a study of T cell responses to AZD1222 COVID-19 vaccine. Findings and limits, study-wide: At study baseline, merely several AZD1222 recipients were seropositive. Spike-specific TCR breadth and depth grew following two AZD1222 doses. Spike-wide coverage was observed for vaccine-associated CD4 TCRs, with dominant responses at 160-218 and 743-854. Clonal diversity may have been underestimated in mostly white British donors.

Comment on this clone: Antigen: not known.

This table comes from immunoSEQ multiplex PCR, and its TCRdb copy is limited to in-frame clones, with some not included. The table lists around 100,000 clones, 85% to 90% of them singletons. Germline V lookup: CDR1 SGHAT, CDR2 FQDESV (reference sequence). V gave up 4 bases and J gave up 2 bases; unmatched junction bases: 4. This CDR3 comprises 14 residues. The sample was peripheral blood, taken on day 0 of AZD1222 vaccination. The clonotype was recovered from an adult in good health. The chain links TRBV11-1 to TRBJ1-2, with TRBD1 matching over 7 bases. The CDR3 nucleotides read TGTGCCAGCAGCTGGGACAGCCTAAACTATGGCTACACCTTC. It codes for CASSWDSLNYGYTF. The variable domain in full, with the rest retrieved from reference TRBV11-1 and TRBJ1-2, is EAEVAQSPRYKITEKSQAVAFWCDPISGHATLYWYRQILGQGPELLVQFQDESVVDDSQLPKDRFSAERLKGVDSTLKIQPAELGDSAMYLCASSWDSLNYGYTFGSGTRLTVV.